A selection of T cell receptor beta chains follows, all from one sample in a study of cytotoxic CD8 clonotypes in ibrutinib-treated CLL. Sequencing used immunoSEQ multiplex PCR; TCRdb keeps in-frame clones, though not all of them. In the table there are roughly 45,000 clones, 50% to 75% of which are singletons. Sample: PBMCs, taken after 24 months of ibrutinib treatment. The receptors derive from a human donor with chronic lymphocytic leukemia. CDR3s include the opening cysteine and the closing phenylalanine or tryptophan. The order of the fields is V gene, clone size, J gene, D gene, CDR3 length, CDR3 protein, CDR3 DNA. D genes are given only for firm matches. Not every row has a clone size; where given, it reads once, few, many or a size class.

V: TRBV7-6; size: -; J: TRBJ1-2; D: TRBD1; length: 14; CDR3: CASSRFGTGEGYTF; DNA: TGTGCCAGCAGCAGATTCGGGACAGGGGAGGGCTACACCTTC
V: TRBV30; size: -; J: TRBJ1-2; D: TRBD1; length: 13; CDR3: CAFWGQSLYGYTF; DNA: TGTGCCTTCTGGGGACAGAGTCTATATGGCTACACCTTC
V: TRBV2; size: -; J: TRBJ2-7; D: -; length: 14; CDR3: CASSEGGPSYEQYF; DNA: TGTGCCAGCAGTGAGGGGGGGCCTTCCTACGAGCAGTACTTC
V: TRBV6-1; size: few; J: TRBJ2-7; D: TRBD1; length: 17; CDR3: CASSEAHGTGQQGEQYF; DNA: TGTGCCAGCAGTGAAGCGCACGGGACAGGGCAACAGGGTGAGCAGTACTTC
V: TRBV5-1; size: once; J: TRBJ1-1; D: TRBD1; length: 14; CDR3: CASSWGQGSTEAFF; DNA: TGCGCCAGCAGCTGGGGACAGGGAAGCACTGAAGCTTTCTTT
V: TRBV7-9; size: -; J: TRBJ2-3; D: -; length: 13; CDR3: CASSFKYTDTQYF; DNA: TGTGCCAGCAGCTTCAAGTACACAGATACGCAGTATTTT
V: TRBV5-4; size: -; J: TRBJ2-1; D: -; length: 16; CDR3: CASSTGGGSSYNEQFF; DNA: TGTGCCAGCAGCACCGGTGGGGGAAGCTCCTACAATGAGCAGTTCTTC
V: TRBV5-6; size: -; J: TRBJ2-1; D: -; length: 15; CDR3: CASSHSGRLRNEQFF; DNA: TGTGCCAGCAGCCATTCGGGACGGTTAAGGAATGAGCAGTTCTTC
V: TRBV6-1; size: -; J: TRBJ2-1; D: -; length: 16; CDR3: CASSELFRSPSGEQFF; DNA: TGTGCCAGCAGTGAACTCTTTAGGAGTCCCTCTGGAGAGCAGTTCTTC
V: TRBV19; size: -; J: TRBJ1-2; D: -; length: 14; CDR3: CASSIDRQSYGYTF; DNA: TGTGCCAGTAGTATAGACAGGCAGAGCTATGGCTACACCTTC
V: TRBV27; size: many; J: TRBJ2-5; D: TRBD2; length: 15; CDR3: CASRDIGGGEETQYF; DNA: TGTGCCAGCAGAGATATCGGGGGAGGGGAAGAGACCCAGTACTTC
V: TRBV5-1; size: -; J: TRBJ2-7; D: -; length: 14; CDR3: CASSYLGGTYEQYF; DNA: TGCGCCAGCAGCTACTTAGGTGGGACCTACGAGCAGTACTTC
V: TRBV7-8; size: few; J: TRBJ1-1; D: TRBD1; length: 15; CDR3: CASSFRTGSNTEAFF; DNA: TGTGCCAGCAGCTTCCGGACAGGTTCAAACACTGAAGCTTTCTTT
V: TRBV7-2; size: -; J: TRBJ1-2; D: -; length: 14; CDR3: CASRQRLGYYGYTF; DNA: TGTGCCAGCAGACAAAGACTGGGCTACTATGGCTACACCTTC
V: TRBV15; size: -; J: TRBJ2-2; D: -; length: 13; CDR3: CATSRLLTGELFF; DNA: TGTGCCACCAGCAGACTCCTCACCGGGGAGCTGTTTTTT
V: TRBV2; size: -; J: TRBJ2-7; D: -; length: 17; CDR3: CASSEGGGREPLYEQYF; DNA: TGTGCCAGCAGTGAAGGGGGGGGCAGGGAACCCCTCTACGAGCAGTACTTC
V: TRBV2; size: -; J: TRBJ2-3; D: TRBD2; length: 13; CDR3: CASSEGGGDTQYF; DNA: TGTGCCAGCAGTGAAGGCGGGGGTGATACGCAGTATTTT
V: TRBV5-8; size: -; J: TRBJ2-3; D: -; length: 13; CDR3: CASLSLDTDTQYF; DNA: TGTGCCAGCCTCTCACTAGATACAGATACGCAGTATTTT
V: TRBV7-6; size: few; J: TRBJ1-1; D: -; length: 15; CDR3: CASSLGTGTGVEAFF; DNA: TGTGCCAGCAGCTTAGGGACGGGCACTGGTGTTGAAGCTTTCTTT
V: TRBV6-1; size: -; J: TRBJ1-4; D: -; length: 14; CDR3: CASSVRGANEKLFF; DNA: TGTGCCAGCAGTGTACGGGGGGCAAATGAAAAACTGTTTTTT
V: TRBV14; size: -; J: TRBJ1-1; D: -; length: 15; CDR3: CASSQEVRLNTEAFF; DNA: TGTGCCAGCAGCCAAGAGGTCAGATTGAACACTGAAGCTTTCTTT
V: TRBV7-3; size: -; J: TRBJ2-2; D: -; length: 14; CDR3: CASSSLQRSGELFF; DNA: TGTGCCAGCAGCTCCTTACAGAGATCCGGGGAGCTGTTTTTT
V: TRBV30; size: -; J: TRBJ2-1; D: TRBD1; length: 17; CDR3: CAWSAGTGVGSYNEQFF; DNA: TGTGCCTGGAGTGCAGGAACAGGGGTAGGGTCCTACAATGAGCAGTTCTTC
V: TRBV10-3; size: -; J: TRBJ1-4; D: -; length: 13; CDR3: CAIREGSGEKLFF; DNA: TGTGCCATCAGGGAGGGGAGTGGAGAAAAACTGTTTTTT
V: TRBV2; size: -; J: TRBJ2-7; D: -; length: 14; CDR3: CASKRDPGPYEQYF; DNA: TGTGCCAGCAAAAGGGACCCCGGACCCTACGAGCAGTACTTC
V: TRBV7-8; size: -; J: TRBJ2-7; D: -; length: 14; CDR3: CASSLGQAPYEQYF; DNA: TGTGCCAGCAGCTTGGGACAAGCGCCCTACGAGCAGTACTTC
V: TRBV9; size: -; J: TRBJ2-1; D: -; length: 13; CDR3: CASSVGQYNEQFF; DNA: TGTGCCAGCAGCGTCGGGCAGTACAATGAGCAGTTCTTC
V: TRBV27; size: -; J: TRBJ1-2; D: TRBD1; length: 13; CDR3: CASSATGGYGYTF; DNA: TGTGCCAGCAGTGCTACAGGGGGCTATGGCTACACCTTC
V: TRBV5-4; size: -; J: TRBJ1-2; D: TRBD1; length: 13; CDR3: CASSPGQVGGYTF; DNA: TGTGCCAGCAGCCCGGGACAGGTTGGCGGCTACACCTTC
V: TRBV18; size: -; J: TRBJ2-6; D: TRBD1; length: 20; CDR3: CASSLRGSGTGSAGANVLTF; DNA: TGTGCCAGCTCACTTCGAGGCTCCGGGACAGGGTCAGCTGGGGCCAACGTCCTGACTTTC
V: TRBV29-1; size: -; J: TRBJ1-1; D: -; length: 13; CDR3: CSVEVGQNTEAFF; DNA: TGCAGCGTTGAAGTGGGACAGAACACTGAAGCTTTCTTT
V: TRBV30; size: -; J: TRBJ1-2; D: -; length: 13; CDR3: CAWTQEGTIGYTF; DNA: TGTGCCTGGACTCAGGAAGGGACAATTGGCTACACCTTC
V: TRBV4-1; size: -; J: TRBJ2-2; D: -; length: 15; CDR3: CASSSQGGWTGELFF; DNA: TGCGCCAGCAGCTCCCAGGGGGGTTGGACCGGGGAGCTGTTTTTT
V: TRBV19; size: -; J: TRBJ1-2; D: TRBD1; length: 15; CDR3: CASSRTGGESYGYTF; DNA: TGTGCCAGTAGTAGGACAGGGGGCGAGAGCTATGGCTACACCTTC
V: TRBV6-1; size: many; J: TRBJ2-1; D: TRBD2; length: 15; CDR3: CASSQRENVGNEQFF; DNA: TGTGCCAGCAGCCAGCGGGAGAACGTAGGCAATGAGCAGTTCTTC
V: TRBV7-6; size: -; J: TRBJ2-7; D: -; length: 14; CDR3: CASSLSTGNNEQYF; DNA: TGTGCCAGCAGCTTATCCACAGGGAACAACGAGCAGTACTTC
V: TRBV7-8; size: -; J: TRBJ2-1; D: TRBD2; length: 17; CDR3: CASSFTSGGTTYNEQFF; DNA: TGTGCCAGCAGCTTCACTAGCGGGGGCACAACCTACAATGAGCAGTTCTTC
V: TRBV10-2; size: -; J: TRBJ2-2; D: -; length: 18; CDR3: CASSESIWEGAYTGELFF; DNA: TGCGCCAGCAGTGAGTCGATTTGGGAGGGGGCCTACACCGGGGAGCTGTTTTTT
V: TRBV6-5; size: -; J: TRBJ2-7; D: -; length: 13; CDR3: CASSYRESYEQYF; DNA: TGTGCCAGCAGTTACAGGGAGAGCTACGAGCAGTACTTC
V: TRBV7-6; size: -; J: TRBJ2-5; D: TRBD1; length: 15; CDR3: CASSFNRGLGETQYF; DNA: TGTGCCAGCAGCTTCAACAGGGGGCTAGGAGAGACCCAGTACTTC
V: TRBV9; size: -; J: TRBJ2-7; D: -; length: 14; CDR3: CASGRTIFSYEQYF; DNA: TGTGCCAGCGGGCGCACCATTTTTTCCTACGAGCAGTACTTC
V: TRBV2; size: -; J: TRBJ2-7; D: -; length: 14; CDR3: CATIEAGDIYEQYF; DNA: TGTGCTACAATTGAGGCGGGGGACATCTACGAGCAGTACTTC
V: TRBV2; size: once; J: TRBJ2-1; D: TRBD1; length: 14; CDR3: CASKLGQGNNEQFF; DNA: TGTGCCAGCAAATTGGGACAGGGTAACAATGAGCAGTTCTTC
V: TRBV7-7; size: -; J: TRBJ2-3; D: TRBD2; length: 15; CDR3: CASSLGTSGTDTQYF; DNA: TGTGCTAGCAGCTTAGGGACTAGCGGGACAGATACGCAGTATTTT
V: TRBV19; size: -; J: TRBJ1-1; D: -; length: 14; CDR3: CASSPGGEAAEAFF; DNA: TGTGCCAGTAGCCCCGGGGGCGAGGCAGCTGAAGCTTTCTTT
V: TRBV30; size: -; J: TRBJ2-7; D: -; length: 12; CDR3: CAWSPNLYEQYF; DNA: TGTGCCTGGAGTCCCAACTTGTACGAGCAGTACTTC
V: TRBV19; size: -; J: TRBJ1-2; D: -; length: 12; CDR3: CASTTHNYGYTF; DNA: TGTGCCAGCACTACACACAACTATGGCTACACCTTC
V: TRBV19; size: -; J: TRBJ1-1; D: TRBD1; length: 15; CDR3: CASFPGGAFNTEAFF; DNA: TGTGCCAGCTTCCCAGGGGGCGCGTTTAACACTGAAGCTTTCTTT
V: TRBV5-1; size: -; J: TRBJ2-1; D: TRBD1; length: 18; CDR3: CASSLAELGTGALTKQFF; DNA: TGCGCCAGCAGCTTGGCCGAGTTGGGGACAGGGGCTTTAACTAAGCAGTTCTTC